Sequencing of this T cell receptor (beta chain) was carried out in a study of cytomegalovirus exposure and HLA in healthy donors. Overall study results and limits: Among the sequence variants, a highly shared cluster was likely an artifact of sequencing. The study designated over 150 TCR beta chains cytomegalovirus-associated. Reported findings show TCR beta sequences accurately forecast HLA-A and HLA-B alleles in most subjects.

There are 14 residues in the CDR3. V gave up 5 bases and J gave up 4 bases; unmatched junction bases: 4. The germline V gene has CDR1 SEHNR and CDR2 FQNEAQ (reference sequence). 13 Jbeta primers and 60 Vbeta primers were used for the PCR. Measured with immunoSEQ multiplex PCR; TCRdb has only the in-frame clones, and not every one. Among 90,000 to 150,000 clones listed, roughly 65% were seen once. A word on this clone: The antigen is undetermined.

V gene TRBV7-9 combines with J gene TRBJ1-3; 8 bases match TRBD1. The sequence was obtained from a man aged 35-49 years in good health and CMV-seropositive. Sequencing was done on a sample of PBMCs. The CDR3 coding sequence is TGTGCCAGCAGCAGTACAGGGGGAGGAAACACCATATATTTT. Encoded protein: CASSSTGGGNTIYF.